These T cell receptor beta chains were read from a single sample in a study of blood T cell repertoires in COVID-19. The protocol was immunoSEQ multiplex PCR, while the TCRdb copy is restricted to in-frame clones and leaves out a portion. The data contain 200,000 to 250,000 clones, more than 75% of them seen just once; the ten biggest clones take up 7.1%. Sequenced: peripheral blood. Source of these receptors: a woman aged 70-85 years with active or convalescent COVID-19. Both conserved end residues are part of each CDR3. Each record gives: D gene, J gene, V gene, clone size, CDR3 protein, CDR3 DNA. A D gene is named only where the DNA matches it firmly. Clone size appears in some rows only: once, few, many, or a class for an expanded clone.

NA,TRBJ2-7,TRBV10-3,NA,CAISLGPGEQYF,TGTGCCATCAGTCTCGGGCCGGGGGAGCAGTACTTC
NA,TRBJ1-3,TRBV5-4,NA,CASSLNRGAGLSGNTIYF,TGTGCCAGCAGCCTCAACCGGGGGGCAGGGCTGAGTGGAAACACCATATATTTT
NA,TRBJ1-2,TRBV24-1,NA,CATSDLSVYTF,TGTGCCACCAGTGATTTATCGGTGTACACCTTC
NA,TRBJ1-2,TRBV24-1,NA,CATSDGTANYGYTF,TGTGCCACCAGTGATGGCACAGCTAACTATGGCTACACCTTC
NA,TRBJ1-1,TRBV5-1,NA,CASSLEGSNTEAFF,TGCGCCAGCAGCTTGGAGGGGTCGAACACTGAAGCTTTCTTT
NA,TRBJ2-7,TRBV3-1/TRBV3-2,NA,CASSRLGQGGYEQYF,TGTGCCAGCAGCCGCTTGGGGCAGGGGGGCTACGAGCAGTACTTC
NA,TRBJ2-5,TRBV5-1,NA,CASSFSGETQYF,TGCGCCAGCAGCTTCAGCGGTGAGACCCAGTACTTC
NA,TRBJ1-2,TRBV19,NA,CASTSQGRGIYGYTF,TGTGCCAGTACCTCCCAGGGGCGGGGGATCTATGGCTACACCTTC
NA,TRBJ1-2,TRBV24-1,NA,CATSDTRGANYGYTF,TGTGCCACCAGTGACACCAGGGGCGCAAACTATGGCTACACCTTC
NA,TRBJ1-5,TRBV14,NA,CASSQAPGRPQHF,TGTGCCAGCAGCCAAGCTCCGGGAAGGCCCCAGCATTTT
TRBD1,TRBJ1-2,TRBV7-8,NA,CASSPRQGRTGYTF,TGTGCCAGCAGCCCTCGACAGGGGAGGACAGGCTACACCTTC
NA,TRBJ2-3,TRBV5-1,NA,CASRRGAVDTQYF,TGCGCCTCACGTCGGGGGGCCGTGGATACGCAGTATTTT
NA,TRBJ1-1,TRBV5-4,NA,CASSLGGDLNTEAFF,TGTGCCAGCAGCTTGGGGGGGGACTTGAACACTGAAGCTTTCTTT
TRBD1,TRBJ2-1,TRBV9,NA,CASSVEAPGGNEQFF,TGTGCCAGCAGCGTAGAGGCTCCAGGGGGCAATGAGCAGTTCTTC
NA,TRBJ1-1,TRBV6-5,NA,CASQVVNTEAFF,TGTGCCAGTCAGGTAGTGAACACTGAAGCTTTCTTT
NA,TRBJ2-7,TRBV3-1/TRBV3-2,NA,CASSQEKASGEQYF,TGTGCCAGCAGCCAAGAAAAAGCCTCGGGGGAGCAGTACTTC
TRBD2,TRBJ2-7,TRBV6-2/TRBV6-3,NA,CASSYSRGGGPTYEQYF,TGTGCCAGCAGTTACTCGAGAGGCGGGGGGCCTACCTACGAGCAGTACTTC
NA,TRBJ1-4,TRBV7-2,once,CASSLGQGGKLFF,TGTGCCAGCAGCTTAGGGCAGGGAGGAAAACTGTTTTTT
NA,TRBJ1-6,TRBV6-5,NA,CASSRPLLTPLHF,TGTGCCAGCAGTCGTCCCCTTTTAACACCCCTCCACTTT
NA,TRBJ2-7,TRBV7-2,NA,CASSFSYEQYF,TGTGCCAGCAGCTTCTCTTACGAGCAGTACTTC
TRBD1,TRBJ2-3,TRBV7-3,NA,CASSRGQVTDTQYF,TGTGCCAGCAGCCGGGGACAGGTCACAGATACGCAGTATTTT
NA,TRBJ2-7,TRBV18,once,CASSSLWDNPYEQYF,TGTGCCAGCTCATCCCTATGGGACAATCCATACGAGCAGTACTTC
NA,TRBJ1-3,TRBV5-4,NA,CASSSGLPLAGNTIYF,TGTGCCAGCAGCTCCGGACTGCCCCTTGCCGGAAACACCATATATTTT
NA,TRBJ1-1,TRBV5-1,NA,CASSLERTIDTEAFF,TGCGCCAGCAGCTTGGAGCGGACTATAGACACTGAAGCTTTCTTT
NA,TRBJ1-1,TRBV7-2,few,CASSFVGVNTEAFF,TGTGCCAGCAGCTTCGTAGGAGTGAACACTGAAGCTTTCTTT
TRBD1,TRBJ2-7,TRBV9,NA,CASSVGGQGLVEQYF,TGTGCCAGCAGCGTAGGGGGACAGGGGTTAGTAGAGCAGTACTTC
NA,TRBJ1-1,TRBV12-3/TRBV12-4,NA,CASLEAVNTEAFF,TGTGCCAGCCTGGAGGCCGTGAACACTGAAGCTTTCTTT
TRBD1,TRBJ1-2,TRBV6-2/TRBV6-3,NA,CASSQQGADYGYTF,TGTGCCAGCAGCCAACAGGGGGCGGACTATGGCTACACCTTC
NA,TRBJ2-5,TRBV5-8,NA,CASTLSRGRVLETQYF,TGTGCCAGCACCCTAAGCCGTGGCAGGGTATTAGAGACCCAGTACTTC
NA,TRBJ1-4,TRBV5-1,NA,CASSFLGEEKLFF,TGCGCCAGCAGCTTCCTAGGGGAAGAAAAACTGTTTTTT
NA,TRBJ1-2,TRBV12-3/TRBV12-4,NA,CASSLNLYYGYTF,TGTGCCAGCAGTCTTAATCTTTACTATGGCTACACCTTC
NA,TRBJ2-7,TRBV28,NA,CASRQGSGGEQYF,TGTGCCAGCAGACAGGGGAGTGGGGGGGAGCAGTACTTC
NA,TRBJ2-1,TRBV7-8,NA,CASSSGTPNEQFF,TGTGCCAGCAGCTCCGGGACTCCCAATGAGCAGTTCTTC
NA,TRBJ1-1,TRBV21-1,NA,CASSNLHSGAPNTEAFF,TGTGCCAGCAGCAACCTTCACTCAGGGGCCCCGAACACTGAAGCTTTCTTT
NA,TRBJ1-3,TRBV3-1/TRBV3-2,NA,CATTRANGNTIYF,TGTGCCACGACTAGGGCCAATGGAAACACCATATATTTT
NA,TRBJ1-2,TRBV19,NA,CASYRGSGGYTF,TGTGCCAGTTATCGGGGAAGCGGGGGCTACACCTTC
NA,TRBJ1-3,TRBV9,NA,CASSPRPGGLFSGNTIYF,TGTGCCAGCAGCCCCCGACCGGGAGGATTATTCTCTGGAAACACCATATATTTT
NA,TRBJ2-6,TRBV21-1,NA,CASCRQGHSGANVLTF,TGTGCCAGCTGCCGACAGGGGCACTCTGGGGCCAACGTCCTGACTTTC
NA,TRBJ1-5,TRBV24-1,NA,CATSDFGGGTQHF,TGTGCCACCAGTGATTTTGGTGGGGGCACCCAGCATTTT
TRBD1,TRBJ1-3,TRBV7-9,NA,CASSLAQGARGNTIYF,TGTGCCAGCAGCTTAGCCCAGGGGGCACGGGGAAACACCATATATTTT
NA,TRBJ2-5,TRBV2,NA,CASSDRGKETQYF,TGTGCCAGCAGTGATAGGGGAAAAGAGACCCAGTACTTC
NA,TRBJ1-4,TRBV9,NA,CASSVNQVGKLFF,TGTGCCAGCAGCGTAAATCAGGTGGGAAAACTGTTTTTT
NA,TRBJ2-1,TRBV7-2,NA,CASSVGERWEQFF,TGTGCCAGCAGCGTCGGGGAGCGCTGGGAGCAGTTCTTC